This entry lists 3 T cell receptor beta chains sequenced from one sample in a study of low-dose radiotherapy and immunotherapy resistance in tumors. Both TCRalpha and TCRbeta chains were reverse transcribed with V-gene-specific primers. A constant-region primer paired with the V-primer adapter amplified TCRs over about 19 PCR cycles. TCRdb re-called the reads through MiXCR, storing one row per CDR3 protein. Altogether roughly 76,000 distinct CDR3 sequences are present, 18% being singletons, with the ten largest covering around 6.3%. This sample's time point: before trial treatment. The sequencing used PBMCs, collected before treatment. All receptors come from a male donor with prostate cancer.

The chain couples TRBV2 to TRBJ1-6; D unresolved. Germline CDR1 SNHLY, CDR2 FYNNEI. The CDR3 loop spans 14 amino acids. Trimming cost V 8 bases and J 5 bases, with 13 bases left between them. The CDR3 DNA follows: TGTGCCAGCCTGCCCTGGAGGAATAATTCACCCCTCCACTTT. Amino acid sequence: CASLPWRNNSPLHF. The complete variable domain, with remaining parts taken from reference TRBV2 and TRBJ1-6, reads EPEVTQTPSHQVTQMGQEVILRCVPISNHLYFYWYRQILGQKVEFLVSFYNNEISEKSEIFDDQFSVERPDGSNFTLKIRSTKLEDSAMYFCASLPWRNNSPLHFGNGTRLTVT.

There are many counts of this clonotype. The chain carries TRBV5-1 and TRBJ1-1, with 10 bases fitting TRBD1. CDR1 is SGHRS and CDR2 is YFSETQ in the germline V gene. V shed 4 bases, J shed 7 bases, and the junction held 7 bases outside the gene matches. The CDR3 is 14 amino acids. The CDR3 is CASSGVGTGVEAFF. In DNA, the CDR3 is TGCGCCAGCAGCGGGGTCGGGACAGGGGTTGAAGCTTTCTTT.

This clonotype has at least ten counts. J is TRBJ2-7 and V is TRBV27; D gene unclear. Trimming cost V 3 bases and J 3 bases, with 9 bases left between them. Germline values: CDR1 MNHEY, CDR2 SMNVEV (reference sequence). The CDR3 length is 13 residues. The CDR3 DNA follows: TGTGCCAGCAGTTTTATGAGAGGCTACGAGCAGTACTTC. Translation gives CASSFMRGYEQYF.